This T cell receptor (beta chain) came from a study of cytomegalovirus exposure and HLA in healthy donors. Turning to the study itself: There were around 100 million unique TCR beta sequences, drawn from about 190 million T cells, in an earlier analysis. The study's early data release held tens of millions of unique TCRs from HLA-typed donors.

CDR1 is SGHRS and CDR2 is YFSETQ in the germline V gene. The CDR3 covers 14 residues. The V and J ends lost 4 bases and 4 bases respectively, with 15 bases between them. Whole-study results and caveats: Previously analyzed data showed that most TCR beta V segments were productive at a frequency of about 90% or about 30%. Many donors carried some public TCRs, although rarity characterized most TCR sequences.

Remarks on this clone: As yet, its antigen is unknown.

Amplification used 60 Vbeta primers and 13 Jbeta primers. The repertoire was sequenced with immunoSEQ multiplex PCR; TCRdb's copy has only in-frame clones and lacks some. The sample includes some 62,000 clones. Sequencing input: PBMCs. The source is a man aged 30 to 39 in good health and CMV-seropositive. The chain links TRBV5-1 to TRBJ2-7; the D gene is possibly TRBD1 (6 bases). The CDR3: CASSLDRSLYEQYF. CDR3 in DNA: TGCGCCAGCAGCCTTGACAGGAGCCTTTACGAGCAGTACTTC.